This T cell receptor (beta chain) was profiled in a study of blood T cell repertoires in COVID-19. Study information: T cells, B-cell-depleted T cells, or PBMCs supplied cDNA or gDNA.

From germline, CDR1 is MDHEN and CDR2 SYDVKM. V lost 3 bases and J 5 bases, leaving 8 bases between the germline ends. The CDR3 runs to 12 residues. Original processing notes: Scientists estimated how many nucleated cells there were by amplifying reference gene primers. Libraries were prepared by immunoSEQ multiplex PCR; TCRdb keeps only in-frame clonotypes and omits some of them. Clone size and V and J calls were adopted from that table, with D and trimming inferred from the DNA. The sample has about 220,000 clones, less than 90% seen once. This TCR derives from a man aged 35-49 years with active or convalescent COVID-19. The rearrangement links TRBV28 to TRBJ2-7; D is possibly TRBD2 (6 bases). The specimen was peripheral blood. In nucleotides, the CDR3 is TGTGCCAGCAGTTTTTGGAGGGACGAGCAGTACTTC. Its translation is CASSFWRDEQYF.